Presented here are 21 T cell receptor beta chains from one specimen sequenced in a study of blood T cell repertoires in COVID-19 (dated by TCRdb to the early 2020s). Receptor libraries were prepared by the immunoSEQ multiplex PCR assay. Held by TCRdb, this immuneACCESS table contains in-frame sequences only and omits some clones. Under half of the omission traces to an unresolved V gene where checked; the cause of the rest is unknown. The sample records roughly 60,000 clones, about nine tenths of which are singletons. The ten largest clones capture over 8% of the sample. Sequencing input: peripheral blood. Source of these receptors: a woman older than 75 with active COVID-19.

The chain is built from TRBV28 and TRBJ2-1, with D possibly being TRBD2 (5 bases). This CDR3 spans 15 amino acids. Germline V gene lookup returns CDR1 MDHEN and CDR2 SYDVKM. V dropped 1 base and J dropped 9 bases, with 16 bases sitting between them. This CDR3 is CASSLFSTGISEQFF. The CDR3 DNA sequence: TGTGCCAGCAGTTTATTCTCTACCGGGATTAGTGAGCAGTTCTTC.

This chain joins TRBV29-1 and TRBJ2-3, with D possibly being TRBD1 (5 bases). Per germline, CDR1 SQVTM and CDR2 ANQGSEA. The CDR3 has 11 amino acids. The V end lost 4 bases, the J end lost 6 bases, and 8 bases lay between the germline ends. The CDR3 sequence is CSVVWGDTQYF. In nucleotides, the CDR3 is TGCAGCGTTGTCTGGGGCGATACGCAGTATTTT.

The rearrangement uses TRBV3-1 (or the pseudogene TRBV3-2) and TRBJ2-5, with 10 bases that match TRBD2. After removal of 5 bases from V and 3 bases from J, the junction contained 3 bases not matched to a gene. Germline loops: CDR1 LGHDT, CDR2 YNNKEL (reference sequence). CDR3 length: 14 residues. The CDR3: CASSELAGEETQYF. DNA of the CDR3: TGTGCCAGCAGCGAGCTAGCGGGAGAAGAGACCCAGTACTTC.

The chain carries TRBV28 and TRBJ2-7, with 8 bases fitting TRBD1. V lost 5 bases, J lost 4 bases, and 10 bases stayed unmatched. CDR1 and CDR2 (germline): MDHEN, SYDVKM. This CDR3 contains 15 residues. The CDR3 sequence: CASSPQGATVYEQYV. CDR3 coding DNA: TGTGCCAGCAGTCCTCAGGGGGCAACAGTTTACGAGCAGTACGTC.

The chain has TRBV9 and TRBJ1-2; 7 nucleotides align to TRBD1. The J segment lost 1 base and the V segment lost 5 bases, leaving 2 bases of the junction unmatched. Per the germline V gene, CDR1 is SGDLS and CDR2 is YYNGEE. The CDR3 runs 13 residues. The CDR3 sequence: CASRGQNNYGYTF. The CDR3 coding sequence is TGTGCCAGCAGGGGACAGAATAACTATGGCTACACCTTC.

This clone was seen once. The chain uses TRBV9 and TRBJ2-1, with D maybe TRBD2 (6 bases). The V gene lost 1 base and the J gene lost 0 bases, with 8 bases spanning the gap. Germline V gives CDR1 SGDLS, CDR2 YYNGEE. The length of the CDR3 is 15 residues. CDR3 in amino acids: CASSVSTSSYNEQFF. CDR3 in DNA: TGTGCCAGCAGCGTATCGACTAGCTCCTACAATGAGCAGTTCTTC.

This chain joins TRBV6-1 and TRBJ1-6; D not certain. Trimming took 3 bases from V and 7 from J, leaving 7 bases between them. This CDR3 contains 13 residues. Germline CDR1 is MNHNS and CDR2 is SASEGT. CDR3 region: CASSDSENSPLHF. The CDR3 nucleotides read TGTGCCAGCAGTGATAGTGAGAATTCACCCCTCCACTTT.

The chain carries TRBV12-3 or TRBV12-4 and TRBJ1-3; D gene unclear. The CDR3 is 13 residues long. Trimming took 3 bases from V and 4 from J, leaving 7 bases between them. The CDR3 DNA is TGTGCCAGCAGTTTCGGGTCGGGAAACACCATATATTTT. Its protein product is CASSFGSGNTIYF.

The rearrangement links TRBV5-1 to TRBJ1-3; D gene uncertain. The CDR3 totals 16 residues. Trimming cost V 0 bases and J 4 bases, with 14 bases left between them. Germline loops: CDR1 SGHRS, CDR2 YFSETQ. The CDR3 region is CASSLEAGWEGNTIYF. CDR3 DNA sequence: TGCGCCAGCAGCTTGGAGGCCGGTTGGGAGGGAAACACCATATATTTT.

The chain combines TRBV4-2 with TRBJ2-3, with a weak D call TRBD2 (7 bases). The germline gives CDR1 LGHNA, CDR2 YNFKEQ. Trimming took off 0 bases at V and 6 bases at J, with 19 bases between the two ends. The CDR3 is made up of 17 amino acids. The CDR3 DNA follows: TGTGCCAGCAGCCAAGAAGGGTCGGGGGGCGCGACTGATACGCAGTATTTT. This gives the protein CASSQEGSGGATDTQYF.

The V gene is TRBV2, the J gene TRBJ2-2; 8 nucleotides match TRBD2. The germline V gene has CDR1 SNHLY and CDR2 FYNNEI. The CDR3 contains 16 residues. J lost 3 bases, V lost 3 bases, and 6 bases had no gene match. The DNA for the CDR3 is TGTGCCAGCAGTGAGTTCCAGCGGGGGTACACCGGGGAGCTGTTTTTT. Amino acid sequence: CASSEFQRGYTGELFF.

This clone occurred a few times. The gene calls are TRBV2 and TRBJ1-5; 8 nucleotides agree with TRBD1. Germline values: CDR1 SNHLY, CDR2 FYNNEI. J was trimmed by 8 bases and V by 6 bases; bases with no gene match: 6. The CDR3 runs 13 residues. CDR3 region: CASRLDREKPQHF. The CDR3 bases are TGTGCCAGCAGGCTGGACAGGGAAAAGCCCCAGCATTTT.

V and J are TRBV29-1 and TRBJ2-1; 9 bases are a match to TRBD2. The CDR3 totals 12 residues. Germline CDR1 SQVTM, CDR2 ANQGSEA. V was clipped by 4 bases and J by 9 bases; unmatched bases: 4. The CDR3 DNA is TGCAGCGTTGGTGCGGGAGGGCGTGAGCAGTTCTTC. Its protein is CSVGAGGREQFF.

The chain is built from TRBV6-5 and TRBJ1-6, with D unclear. The CDR3 length is 13 residues. Germline V CDR1 and CDR2: MNHEY, SVGAGI. V lost 6 bases and J 10 bases, leaving 13 bases between the germline ends. CDR3 amino acids: CASRTETESPLHF. The CDR3 DNA reads TGTGCCAGCAGAACCGAAACAGAATCACCCCTCCACTTT.

The chain joins TRBV5-1 to TRBJ2-1, with 7 bases lining up with TRBD2. V gave up 2 bases and J gave up 6 bases; unmatched junction bases: 8. CDR3 length: 15 residues. Germline CDR1 reads SGHRS; CDR2 reads YFSETQ. The CDR3 nucleotides read TGCGCCAGCAGCTTAAGCGGTAGCGGGTCCAATGAGCAGTTCTTC. This translates into CASSLSGSGSNEQFF. The complete variable domain, with remaining parts taken from reference TRBV5-1 and TRBJ2-1, reads KAGVTQTPRYLIKTRGQQVTLSCSPISGHRSVSWYQQTPGQGLQFLFEYFSETQRNKGNFPGRFSGRQFSNSRSEMNVSTLELGDSALYLCASSLSGSGSNEQFFGPGTRLTVL.

CDR3 nucleotide sequence: TGTGCCAGCTCACCAAGCGGAGATGATCAGCCCCAGCATTTT. Translated: CASSPSGDDQPQHF. The V gene is TRBV18, the J gene TRBJ1-5, with unresolved D. The CDR3 contains 14 residues. Trimming removed 2 bases at V and 5 bases at J, with 10 bases between. The germline gives CDR1 KGHSH, CDR2 LQKENI.

V gene TRBV7-9 combines with J gene TRBJ2-2, with 7 bases matching TRBD1. Germline CDR1 is SEHNR and CDR2 is FQNEAQ (reference sequence). The CDR3 spans 17 residues. The ends lost 5 bases at V and 1 base at J; junction bases unmatched: 10. The CDR3 DNA reads as TGTGCCAGCAGCCCCGAAGGGGGCGTTCGGAACACCGGGGAGCTGTTTTTT. Its protein product is CASSPEGGVRNTGELFF.

J is TRBJ1-6 and V is TRBV4-2, with 8 bases aligning to TRBD1. V was pared by 4 bases and J by 10 bases, with 6 bases of the junction left unmatched. CDR1 is LGHNA, CDR2 YNFKEQ, per germline. This CDR3 has 14 amino acids. The CDR3 bases are TGTGCCAGCAGCCCGGACAGGGTGGACTCACCCCTCCACTTT. Its protein product is CASSPDRVDSPLHF.

This clone was seen a single time. This sequence joins TRBV28 and TRBJ2-3, with D maybe TRBD1 (6 bases). The CDR3 length is 16 residues. Trimming cost V 6 bases and J 2 bases, with 18 bases left between them. Per the germline V gene, CDR1 is MDHEN and CDR2 is SYDVKM. This CDR3 reads CASRLPGVMDTDTQYF. CDR3 coding DNA: TGTGCCAGCAGGTTGCCAGGGGTAATGGACACAGATACGCAGTATTTT.

The J gene is TRBJ2-1, the V gene TRBV11-2, with 8 positions matching TRBD1. The CDR3 runs 15 residues. J was trimmed by 8 bases and V by 0 bases; bases with no gene match: 6. Germline-derived CDR1 and CDR2 are SGHAT and FQNNGV. CDR3 bases: TGTGCCAGCAGCTTAGATCTATCAGGGGGCGATGAGCAGTTCTTC. Translating it yields CASSLDLSGGDEQFF.

The chain joins TRBV5-1 to TRBJ2-2; weak D call: TRBD2 (6 bases). V was pared by 4 bases and J by 3 bases, with 7 bases between. Germline V CDR1 and CDR2: SGHRS, YFSETQ. This CDR3 comprises 13 residues. CDR3 sequence reads: CASSTGDTGELFF. The CDR3 coding sequence is TGCGCCAGCAGCACGGGAGACACCGGGGAGCTGTTTTTT.